This TCR beta chain was obtained from a study of T cell repertoires in cytomegalovirus infection. The germline V gene encodes CDR1 SNHLY and CDR2 FYNNEI. V gave up 4 bases and J gave up 8 bases; unmatched junction bases: 10. The CDR3 totals 15 residues. This clonotype was seen more than once but under ten times. Its antigen remains unknown. MiXCR, applied by TCRdb to the reads, yields one record per CDR3 protein. Counted here are about 740,000 distinct CDR3 sequences, around a third occurring once; the ten biggest clones make up around a sixth. This chain links TRBV2 with TRBJ2-1, with TRBD2 matching over 8 bases. This specimen was cultured PBMCs, taken from culture after CMV antigen stimulation. The source of this sequence is a human donor in good health (CMV status not recorded). Some clones in this sample may be carry-over from other donors' samples. In nucleotides, the CDR3 is TGTGCCAGCAGTGCAGGCCAAGCGGGAGTCCATGAGCAGTTCTTC. It encodes CASSAGQAGVHEQFF.